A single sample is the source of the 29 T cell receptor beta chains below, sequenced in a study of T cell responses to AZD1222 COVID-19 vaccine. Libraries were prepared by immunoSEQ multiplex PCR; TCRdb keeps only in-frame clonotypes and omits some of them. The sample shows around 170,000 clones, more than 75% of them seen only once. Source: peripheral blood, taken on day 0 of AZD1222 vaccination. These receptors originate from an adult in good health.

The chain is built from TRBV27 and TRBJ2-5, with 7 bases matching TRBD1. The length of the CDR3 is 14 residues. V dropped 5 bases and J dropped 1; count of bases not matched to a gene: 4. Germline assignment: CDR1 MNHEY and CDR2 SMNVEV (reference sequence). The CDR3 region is CASSTRTGQETQYF. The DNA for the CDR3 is TGTGCCAGCAGTACGCGGACAGGCCAAGAGACCCAGTACTTC.

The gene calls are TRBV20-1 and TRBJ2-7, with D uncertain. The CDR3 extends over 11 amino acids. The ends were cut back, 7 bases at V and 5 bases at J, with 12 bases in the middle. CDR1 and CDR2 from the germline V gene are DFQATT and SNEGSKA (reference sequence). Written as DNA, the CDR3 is TGCAGTGGCTGGATTGGTCACGAGCAGTACTTC. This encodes CSGWIGHEQYF.

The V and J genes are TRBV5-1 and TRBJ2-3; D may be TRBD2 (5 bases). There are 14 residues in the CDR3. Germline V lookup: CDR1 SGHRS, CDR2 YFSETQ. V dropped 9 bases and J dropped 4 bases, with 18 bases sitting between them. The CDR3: CATTRGSAPDTQYF. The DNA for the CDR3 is TGCGCCACCACACGGGGTAGCGCCCCAGATACGCAGTATTTT.

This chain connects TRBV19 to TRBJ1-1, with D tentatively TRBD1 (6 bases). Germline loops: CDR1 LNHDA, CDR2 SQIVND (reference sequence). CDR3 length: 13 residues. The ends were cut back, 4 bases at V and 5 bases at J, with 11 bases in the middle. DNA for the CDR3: TGTGCCAGTAGTAGGGGGGCGCGAACTGAAGCTTTCTTT. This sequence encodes CASSRGARTEAFF.

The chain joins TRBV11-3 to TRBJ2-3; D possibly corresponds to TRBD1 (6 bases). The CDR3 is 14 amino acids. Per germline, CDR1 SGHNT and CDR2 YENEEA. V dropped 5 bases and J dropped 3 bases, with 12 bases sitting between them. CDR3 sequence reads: CASSLSGTTDTQYF. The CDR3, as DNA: TGTGCCAGCAGCCTCTCCGGGACAACAGATACGCAGTATTTT. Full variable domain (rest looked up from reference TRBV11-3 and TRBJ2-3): EAGVVQSPRYKIIEKKQPVAFWCNPISGHNTLYWYLQNLGQGPELLIRYENEEAVDDSQLPKDRFSAERLKGVDSTLKIQPAELGDSAVYLCASSLSGTTDTQYFGPGTRLTVL.

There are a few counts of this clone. Here the CDR3 DNA reads TGTGCCATCAGGGGACCGACTGGAAACACCATATATTTT. The encoded protein is CAIRGPTGNTIYF. This chain links TRBV7-9 with TRBJ1-3; D is possibly TRBD1 (6 bases). The CDR3 runs 13 residues. CDR1 and CDR2 from the germline V gene are SEHNR and FQNEAQ (reference sequence). The V end was cut by 10 bases, the J end by 2 bases, with 12 bases between.

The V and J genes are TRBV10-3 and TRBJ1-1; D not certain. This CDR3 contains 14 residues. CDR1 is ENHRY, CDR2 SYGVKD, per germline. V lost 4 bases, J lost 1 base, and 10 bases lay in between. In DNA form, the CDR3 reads TGTGCCATCAGTGCCGACCCTAGGAACACTGAAGCTTTCTTT. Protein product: CAISADPRNTEAFF.

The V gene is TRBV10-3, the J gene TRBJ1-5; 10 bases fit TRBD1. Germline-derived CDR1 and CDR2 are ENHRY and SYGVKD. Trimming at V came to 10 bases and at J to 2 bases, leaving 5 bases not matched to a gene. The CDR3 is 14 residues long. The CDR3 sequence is CATGTGARNQPQHF. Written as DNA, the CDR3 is TGTGCCACCGGGACAGGGGCACGCAATCAGCCCCAGCATTTT.

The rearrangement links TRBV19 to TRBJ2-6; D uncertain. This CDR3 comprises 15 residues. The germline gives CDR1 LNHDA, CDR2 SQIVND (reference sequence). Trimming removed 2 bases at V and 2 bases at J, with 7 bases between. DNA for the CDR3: TGTGCCAGTAGTATATTCCAGGCTGGGGCCAACGTCCTGACTTTC. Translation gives CASSIFQAGANVLTF.

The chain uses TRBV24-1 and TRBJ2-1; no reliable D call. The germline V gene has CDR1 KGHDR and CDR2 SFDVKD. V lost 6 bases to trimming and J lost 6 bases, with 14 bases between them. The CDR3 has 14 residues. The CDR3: CATSNPVGPNEQFF. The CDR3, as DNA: TGTGCCACCAGTAATCCGGTAGGACCCAATGAGCAGTTCTTC.

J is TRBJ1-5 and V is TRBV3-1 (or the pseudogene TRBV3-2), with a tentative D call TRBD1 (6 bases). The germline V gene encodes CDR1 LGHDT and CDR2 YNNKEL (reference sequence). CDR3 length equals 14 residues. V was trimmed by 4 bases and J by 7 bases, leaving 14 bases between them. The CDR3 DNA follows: TGTGCCAGCAGCCCCCACCCCAGGGGACAGCCCCAGCATTTT. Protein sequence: CASSPHPRGQPQHF.

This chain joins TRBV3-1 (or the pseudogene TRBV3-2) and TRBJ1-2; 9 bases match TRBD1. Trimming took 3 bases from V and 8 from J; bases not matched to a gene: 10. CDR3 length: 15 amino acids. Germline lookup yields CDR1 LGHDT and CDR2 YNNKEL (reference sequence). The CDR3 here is CASSHLTGGAGGYTF. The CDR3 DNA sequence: TGTGCCAGCAGCCACCTTACAGGGGGCGCGGGGGGCTACACCTTC.

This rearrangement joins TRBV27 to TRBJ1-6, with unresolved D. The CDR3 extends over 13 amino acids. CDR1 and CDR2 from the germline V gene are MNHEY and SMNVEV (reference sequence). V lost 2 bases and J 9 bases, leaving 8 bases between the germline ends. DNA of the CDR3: TGTGCCAGCAGTTTAGTTTGGGGTTCACCCCTCCACTTT. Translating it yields CASSLVWGSPLHF.

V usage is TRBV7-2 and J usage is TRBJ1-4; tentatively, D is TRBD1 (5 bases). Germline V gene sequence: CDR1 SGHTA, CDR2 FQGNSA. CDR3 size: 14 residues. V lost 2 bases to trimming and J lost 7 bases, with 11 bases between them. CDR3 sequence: CASSLSQGVEKLFF. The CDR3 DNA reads TGTGCCAGCAGCTTATCCCAGGGCGTTGAAAAACTGTTTTTT.

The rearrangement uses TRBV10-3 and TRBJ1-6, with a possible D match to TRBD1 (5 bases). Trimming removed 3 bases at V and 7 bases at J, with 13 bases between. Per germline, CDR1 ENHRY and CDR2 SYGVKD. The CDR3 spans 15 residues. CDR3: CAISDRESPNSPLHF. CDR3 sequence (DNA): TGTGCCATCAGTGACAGGGAATCCCCAAATTCACCCCTCCACTTT.

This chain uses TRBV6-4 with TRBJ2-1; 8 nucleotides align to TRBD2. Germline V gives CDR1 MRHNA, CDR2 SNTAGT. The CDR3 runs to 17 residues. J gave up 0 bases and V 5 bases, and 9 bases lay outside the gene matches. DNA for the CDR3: TGTGCCAGCAGTTCCAGCGGGACTAGTAGCTCCTACAATGAGCAGTTCTTC. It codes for CASSSSGTSSSYNEQFF.

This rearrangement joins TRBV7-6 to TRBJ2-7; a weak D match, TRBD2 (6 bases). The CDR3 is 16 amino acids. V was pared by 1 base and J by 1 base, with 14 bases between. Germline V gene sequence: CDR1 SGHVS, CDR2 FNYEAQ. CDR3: CASSLESAGRSYEQYF. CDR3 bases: TGTGCCAGCAGCTTAGAATCGGCAGGGAGGTCCTACGAGCAGTACTTC.

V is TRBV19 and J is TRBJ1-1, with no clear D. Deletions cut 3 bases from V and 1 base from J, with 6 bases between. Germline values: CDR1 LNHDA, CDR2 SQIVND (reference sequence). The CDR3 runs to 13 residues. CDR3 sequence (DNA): TGTGCCAGTAGTATGGGAGCGAACACTGAAGCTTTCTTT. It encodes CASSMGANTEAFF.

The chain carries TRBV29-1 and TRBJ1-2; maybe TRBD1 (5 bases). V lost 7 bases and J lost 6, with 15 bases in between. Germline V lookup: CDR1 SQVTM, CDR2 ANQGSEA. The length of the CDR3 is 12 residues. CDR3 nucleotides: TGCAGCGATCGAGACAGATTTCATGGCTACACCTTC. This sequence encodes CSDRDRFHGYTF.

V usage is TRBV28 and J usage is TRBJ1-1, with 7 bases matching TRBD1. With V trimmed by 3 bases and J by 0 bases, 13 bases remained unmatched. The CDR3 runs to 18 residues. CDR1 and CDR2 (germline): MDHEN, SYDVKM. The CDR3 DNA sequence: TGTGCCAGCAGTTTTCTGACAGGGAGGAGGTACATGAACACTGAAGCTTTCTTT. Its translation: CASSFLTGRRYMNTEAFF.

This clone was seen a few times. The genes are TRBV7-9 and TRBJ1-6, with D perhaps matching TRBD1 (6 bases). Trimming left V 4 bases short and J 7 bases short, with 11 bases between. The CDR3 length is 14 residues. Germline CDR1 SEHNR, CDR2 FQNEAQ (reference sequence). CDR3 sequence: CASSSGTPNSPLHF. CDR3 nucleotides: TGTGCCAGCAGCTCCGGGACACCAAATTCACCCCTCCACTTT.

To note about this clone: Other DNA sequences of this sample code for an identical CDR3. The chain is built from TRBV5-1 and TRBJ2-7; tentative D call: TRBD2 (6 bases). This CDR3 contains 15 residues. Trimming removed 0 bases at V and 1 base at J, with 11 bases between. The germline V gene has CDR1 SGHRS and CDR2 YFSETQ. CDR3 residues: CASSLVVAGSYEQYF. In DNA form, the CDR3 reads TGCGCCAGCAGCTTGGTGGTCGCGGGATCCTACGAGCAGTACTTC.

CDR3 in amino acids: CASSWGTIQYF. For the CDR3, the DNA is TGTGCCAGCAGTTGGGGGACTATACAGTACTTC. The V and J genes are TRBV27 and TRBJ2-5, with 7 bases fitting TRBD2. The junction had 4 bases not matched to a gene; V was cut back by 4 bases and J by 11 bases. Germline V lookup: CDR1 MNHEY, CDR2 SMNVEV (reference sequence). The CDR3 is 11 residues long.

The CDR3 region is CASSQGPLGRARNTEAFF. Written as DNA, the CDR3 is TGCGCCAGCAGCCAAGGGCCCCTGGGCAGGGCCAGGAACACTGAAGCTTTCTTT. The chain recombines TRBV4-1 with TRBJ1-1; TRBD1 is a possible D gene (5 bases). The V gene lost 1 base and the J gene lost 1 base, with 19 bases spanning the gap. The CDR3 is made up of 18 amino acids. In germline, CDR1 is MGHRA, CDR2 YSYEKL.

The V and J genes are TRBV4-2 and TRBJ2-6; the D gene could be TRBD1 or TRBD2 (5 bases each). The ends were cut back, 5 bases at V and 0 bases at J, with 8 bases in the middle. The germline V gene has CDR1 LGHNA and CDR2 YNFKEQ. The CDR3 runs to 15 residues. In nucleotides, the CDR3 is TGTGCCAGCAGCTTGGGACCCTCTGGGGCCAACGTCCTGACTTTC. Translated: CASSLGPSGANVLTF.

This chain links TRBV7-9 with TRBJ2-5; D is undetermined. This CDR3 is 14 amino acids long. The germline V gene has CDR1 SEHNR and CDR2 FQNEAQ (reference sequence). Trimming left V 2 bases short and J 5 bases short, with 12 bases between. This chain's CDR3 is CASSLSLSWETQYF. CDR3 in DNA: TGTGCCAGCAGCTTAAGTCTCTCGTGGGAGACCCAGTACTTC.

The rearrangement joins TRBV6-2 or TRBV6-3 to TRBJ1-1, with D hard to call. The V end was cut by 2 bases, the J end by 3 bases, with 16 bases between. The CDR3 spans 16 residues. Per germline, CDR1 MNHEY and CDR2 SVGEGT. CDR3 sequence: CASSYPGKARHTEAFF. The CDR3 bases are TGTGCCAGCAGTTACCCGGGTAAGGCGAGACACACTGAAGCTTTCTTT.

CDR3 protein: CASSGHRSPNTEAFF. The CDR3 coding sequence is TGCGCCAGCAGCGGCCACAGGTCCCCGAACACTGAAGCTTTCTTT. V and J are TRBV4-1 and TRBJ1-1, with a possible D match to TRBD1 (5 bases). Germline CDR1 MGHRA, CDR2 YSYEKL. The CDR3 is 15 amino acids. With 5 bases removed from V and 1 base from J, the gap between germline ends came to 14 bases.

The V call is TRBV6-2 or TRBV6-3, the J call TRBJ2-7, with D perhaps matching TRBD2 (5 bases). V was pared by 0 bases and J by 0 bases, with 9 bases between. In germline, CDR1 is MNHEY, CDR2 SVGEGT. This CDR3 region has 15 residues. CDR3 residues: CASSYSASPSYEQYF. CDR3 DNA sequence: TGTGCCAGCAGTTACTCGGCTAGCCCCTCCTACGAGCAGTACTTC.